This T cell receptor (beta chain) was identified during a study of T cell responses to AZD1222 COVID-19 vaccine. Whole-study context: Analysis merged second doses at about 4 or about 12 weeks.

Germline CDR1 and CDR2: MNHEY and SVGAGI. V was clipped by 5 bases and J by 4 bases, with 14 bases between them. The CDR3 spans 15 residues. Of note for this clone: No antigen is known for it.

General study points: Elevations in Spike-specific TCR breadth and depth followed administration of two AZD1222 doses. Recipients of AZD1222 seropositive at baseline numbered only five or six. The sample set comprised mostly white British donors with more females, and clonal diversity was possibly underestimated.

Some clones are missing from TCRdb's copy, which holds only in-frame ones; the method was immunoSEQ multiplex PCR. The table includes roughly 150,000 clones, around 92% detected once. Source: peripheral blood, taken on day 0 of AZD1222 vaccination. This sequence originates from an adult in good health. The chain has TRBV6-5 and TRBJ2-2, with a weak D call TRBD2 (5 bases). The CDR3 is CASSTATAGTGELFF. The CDR3 coding sequence is TGTGCCAGCAGTACAGCCACCGCGGGCACCGGGGAGCTGTTTTTT.